This TCR beta chain is drawn from a study of siplizumab effects on memory and regulatory T cells. Worth noting for this clone: Its antigen is still unknown.

Findings and caveats of the study: For siplizumab cultures, the suppressive function of their proliferating Tregs was not confirmed. To unstimulated subsets, only a minor fraction of alloreactive clones could be mapped.

Repertoires were generated with immunoSEQ multiplex PCR, while TCRdb's copy carries only in-frame clones and drops some. Of about 120,000 clones listed, approximately 94% are singletons. Sequencing was performed on non-Treg CD4+ T cells sorted from blood. This receptor was obtained from a human donor in good health.

The CDR3 protein is CASSRGVEGEQYF. As DNA, the CDR3 is TGCGCCAGCAGTCGGGGGGTCGAGGGCGAGCAGTACTTC. This chain connects TRBV10-1 to TRBJ2-7; 7 bases are shared with TRBD2. This CDR3 is built from 13 residues. Germline V gene data show CDR1 as WNHNN and CDR2 as SYGVQD (reference sequence). J was trimmed by 6 bases and V by 5 bases; bases with no gene match: 7.